This T cell receptor (beta chain) stems from a study of a mutant IDH1 vaccine in newly diagnosed glioma. Study context: Patients had eight vaccinations, in weeks 1, 3, 5, 7, 11, 15, 19 and 23. Before enrollment, patients got radiotherapy alone, temozolomide alone, or mostly the combination. Study-wide findings and caveats: The study observed vaccine-induced immune responses in roughly 95% of patients.

As for time point: week 11, during vaccination. The study gave 300 ug of mutant IDH1 20-mer peptide per vaccine dose, with topical imiquimod. Concerning this clone itself: Its specificity is not known.

Sequenced by immunoSEQ multiplex PCR; TCRdb stores in-frame clones only, minus some. Here the sample spans 100,000 to 120,000 clones, about nine tenths being singletons. Sample: PBMCs, taken from a glioma patient whose treatment included an IDH1 peptide vaccine. This TCR was recovered from a woman aged 50 to 60 with glioma.

CDR3 sequence: CASSLDHRADYGYTF. CDR3 coding DNA: TGTGCCAGCAGTTTAGACCACAGGGCTGACTATGGCTACACCTTC. This rearrangement joins TRBV27 to TRBJ1-2; the D gene is possibly TRBD1 (6 bases). Trimming pared 2 bases from V and 3 bases from J, leaving 13 bases between. This CDR3 has 15 amino acids. Germline values: CDR1 MNHEY, CDR2 SMNVEV (reference sequence).